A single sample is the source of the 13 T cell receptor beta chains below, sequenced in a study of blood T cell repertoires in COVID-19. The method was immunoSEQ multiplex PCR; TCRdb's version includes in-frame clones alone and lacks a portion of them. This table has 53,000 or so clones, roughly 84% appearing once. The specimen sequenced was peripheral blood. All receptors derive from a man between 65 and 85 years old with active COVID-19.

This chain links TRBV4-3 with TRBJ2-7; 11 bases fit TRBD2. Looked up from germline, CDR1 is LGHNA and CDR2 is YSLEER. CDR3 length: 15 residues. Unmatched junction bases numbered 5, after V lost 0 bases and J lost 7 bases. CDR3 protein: CASSQDSGRAWEQYF. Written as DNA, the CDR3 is TGCGCCAGCAGCCAAGATAGCGGGAGGGCCTGGGAGCAGTACTTC.

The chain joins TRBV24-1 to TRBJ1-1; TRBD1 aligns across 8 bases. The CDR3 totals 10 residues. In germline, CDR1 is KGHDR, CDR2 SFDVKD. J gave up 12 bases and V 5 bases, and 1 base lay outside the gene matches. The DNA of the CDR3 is TGTGCCACCAGTGGACAGGGGCCTTTCTTT. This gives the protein CATSGQGPFF.

CDR3 DNA sequence: TGTGCCAGCAGCAAGACAGGGGCAACGGGAAACACCATATATTTT. This gives the protein CASSKTGATGNTIYF. The chain has TRBV11-2 and TRBJ1-3; 8 bases are a match to TRBD1. With V trimmed by 5 bases and J by 4 bases, 7 bases remained unmatched. From germline, CDR1 is SGHAT and CDR2 FQNNGV. This CDR3 spans 15 amino acids.

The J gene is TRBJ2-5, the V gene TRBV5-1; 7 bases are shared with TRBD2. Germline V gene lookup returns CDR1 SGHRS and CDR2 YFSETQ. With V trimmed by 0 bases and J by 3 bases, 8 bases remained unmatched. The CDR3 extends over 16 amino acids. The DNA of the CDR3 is TGCGCCAGCAGCTTGGCCGCGGGAGCGAGTGAAGAGACCCAGTACTTC. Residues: CASSLAAGASEETQYF. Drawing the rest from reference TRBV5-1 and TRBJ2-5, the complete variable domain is KAGVTQTPRYLIKTRGQQVTLSCSPISGHRSVSWYQQTPGQGLQFLFEYFSETQRNKGNFPGRFSGRQFSNSRSEMNVSTLELGDSALYLCASSLAAGASEETQYFGPGTRLLVL.

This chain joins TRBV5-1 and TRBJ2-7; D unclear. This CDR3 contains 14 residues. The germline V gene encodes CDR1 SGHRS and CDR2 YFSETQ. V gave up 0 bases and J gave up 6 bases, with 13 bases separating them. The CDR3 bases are TGCGCCAGCAGCTTGGCTGGGTCATCGGGCGAGCAGTACTTC. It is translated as CASSLAGSSGEQYF.

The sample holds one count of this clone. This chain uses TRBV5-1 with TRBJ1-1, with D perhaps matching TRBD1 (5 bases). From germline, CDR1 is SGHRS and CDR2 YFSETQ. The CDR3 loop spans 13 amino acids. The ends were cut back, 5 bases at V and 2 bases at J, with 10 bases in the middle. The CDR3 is CASRDQGNTEAFF. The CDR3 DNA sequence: TGCGCCAGCAGGGACCAGGGTAACACTGAAGCTTTCTTT.

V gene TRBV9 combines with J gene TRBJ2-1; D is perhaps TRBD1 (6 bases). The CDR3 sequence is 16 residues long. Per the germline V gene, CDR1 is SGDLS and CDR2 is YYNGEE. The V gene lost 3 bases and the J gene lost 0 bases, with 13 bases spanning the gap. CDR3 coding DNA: TGTGCCAGCAGCGCGACAGGCCATAGCTCCTACAATGAGCAGTTCTTC. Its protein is CASSATGHSSYNEQFF.

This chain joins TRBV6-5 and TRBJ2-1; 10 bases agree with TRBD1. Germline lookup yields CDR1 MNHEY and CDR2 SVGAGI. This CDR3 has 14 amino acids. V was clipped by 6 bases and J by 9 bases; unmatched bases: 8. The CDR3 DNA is TGTGCCAGCAGGGGACAGGGGAGTTCCGGTGAGCAGTTCTTC. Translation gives CASRGQGSSGEQFF.

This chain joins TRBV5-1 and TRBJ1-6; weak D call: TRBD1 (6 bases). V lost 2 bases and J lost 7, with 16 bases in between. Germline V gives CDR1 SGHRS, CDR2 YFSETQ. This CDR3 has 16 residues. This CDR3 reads CASSLYSTGKNSPLHF. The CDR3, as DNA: TGCGCCAGCAGCTTATACTCTACAGGGAAAAATTCACCCCTCCACTTT.

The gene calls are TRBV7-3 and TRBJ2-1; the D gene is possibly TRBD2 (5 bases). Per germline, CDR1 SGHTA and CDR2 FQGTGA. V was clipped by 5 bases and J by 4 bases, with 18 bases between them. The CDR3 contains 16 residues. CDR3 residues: CASSPFSSGAYNEQFF. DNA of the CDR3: TGTGCCAGCAGCCCTTTCTCCAGCGGAGCTTACAATGAGCAGTTCTTC.

The CDR3: CASSSGGPEGNEQFF. The CDR3 DNA reads as TGCGCCAGCAGCTCCGGGGGGCCTGAGGGTAATGAGCAGTTCTTC. The chain couples TRBV5-1 to TRBJ2-1; tentatively, D is TRBD2 (7 bases). Germline values: CDR1 SGHRS, CDR2 YFSETQ. Trimming shortened V by 3 bases and J by 7 bases, and 17 bases separated the two germline ends. The CDR3 is made up of 15 amino acids.

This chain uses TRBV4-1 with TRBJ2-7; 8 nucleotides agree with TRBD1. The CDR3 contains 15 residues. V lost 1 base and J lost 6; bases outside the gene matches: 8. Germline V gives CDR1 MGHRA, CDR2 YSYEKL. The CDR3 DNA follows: TGCGCCAGCAGCCAAGTAAGGCAGGGGGCCACCGAGCAGTACTTC. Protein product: CASSQVRQGATEQYF.

This CDR3 is CASSLALRQSNTEAFF. The CDR3 nucleotides read TGCGCCAGCAGCTTGGCTTTACGACAGTCGAACACTGAAGCTTTCTTT. The rearrangement joins TRBV5-1 to TRBJ1-1, with D perhaps matching TRBD1 (5 bases). The germline CDR1 and CDR2 sequences are SGHRS and YFSETQ. There are 16 residues in the CDR3. The V end was cut by 0 bases, the J end by 1 base, with 13 bases between.